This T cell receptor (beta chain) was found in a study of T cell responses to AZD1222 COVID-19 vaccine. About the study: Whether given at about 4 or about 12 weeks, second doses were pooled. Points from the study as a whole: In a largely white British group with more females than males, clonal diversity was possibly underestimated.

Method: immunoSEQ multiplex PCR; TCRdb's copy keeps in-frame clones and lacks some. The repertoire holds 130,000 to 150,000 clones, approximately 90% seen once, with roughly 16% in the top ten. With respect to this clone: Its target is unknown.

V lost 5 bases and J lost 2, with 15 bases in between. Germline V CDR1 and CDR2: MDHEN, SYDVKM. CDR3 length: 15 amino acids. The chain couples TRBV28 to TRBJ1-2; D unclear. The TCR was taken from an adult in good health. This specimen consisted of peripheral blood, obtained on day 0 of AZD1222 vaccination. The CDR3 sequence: CASSTFGPSNYGYTF. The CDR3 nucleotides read TGTGCCAGCAGTACCTTTGGACCTTCGAACTATGGCTACACCTTC.